These 20 T cell receptor beta chains share one sample of origin, sequenced in a study of blood T cell repertoires in COVID-19. Only in-frame clones appear in the TCRdb table, and some are missing; sequencing was by immunoSEQ multiplex PCR. The repertoire consists of about 45,000 clones, with approximately 80% occurring once and the leading ten covering around an eighth. Source material: peripheral blood. The receptors originated from a human donor in a cohort sampled during active COVID-19.

The chain joins TRBV3-1 (or the pseudogene TRBV3-2) to TRBJ2-5; D may be TRBD1 (5 bases). Germline V gene sequence: CDR1 LGHDT, CDR2 YNNKEL (reference sequence). CDR3 length: 16 residues. V was pared by 0 bases and J by 1 base, with 12 bases between. CDR3 loop: CASSQDWGQGQETQYF. The CDR3 nucleotides are TGTGCCAGCAGCCAAGATTGGGGCCAGGGCCAAGAGACCCAGTACTTC.

The chain combines TRBV10-3 with TRBJ2-5; 7 bases match TRBD1. V shed 10 bases, J shed 5 bases, and the junction held 13 bases outside the gene matches. Germline values: CDR1 ENHRY, CDR2 SYGVKD. This CDR3 region has 14 residues. CDR3 bases: TGTGCCACTAAGGGACAGTTAACCTCGGAGACCCAGTACTTC. Amino acids: CATKGQLTSETQYF.

This chain uses TRBV18 with TRBJ2-5; D is ambiguous. The CDR3 spans 15 residues. CDR1 is KGHSH, CDR2 LQKENI, per germline. Trimming left V 2 bases short and J 5 bases short, with 15 bases between. CDR3 amino acids: CASSPTERFRETQYF. In nucleotides, the CDR3 is TGTGCCAGCTCACCAACTGAACGGTTTCGGGAGACCCAGTACTTC.

The chain combines TRBV19 with TRBJ2-1; 9 bases fit TRBD2. V shed 1 base and J 7 bases; nucleotides not matched to a gene: 5. Germline values: CDR1 LNHDA, CDR2 SQIVND (reference sequence). The CDR3 consists of 15 residues. CDR3 DNA: TGTGCCAGTAGTATAGGTAGCGGGAGCGATAATGAGCAGTTCTTC. Amino acid sequence: CASSIGSGSDNEQFF.

This chain joins TRBV4-1 and TRBJ1-4; TRBD1 matches 8 bases. With 0 bases clipped from V and 7 bases from J, the junction kept 4 bases outside the gene matches. CDR1 is MGHRA, CDR2 YSYEKL, per germline. The CDR3 spans 15 residues. The CDR3 loop is CASSQEEQGGEKLFF. CDR3 nucleotide sequence: TGCGCCAGCAGCCAAGAGGAACAGGGGGGTGAAAAACTGTTTTTT.

This clone was recorded only once. The rearrangement uses TRBV10-3 and TRBJ2-3; D not resolved. The CDR3 consists of 13 residues. The V gene lost 8 bases and the J gene lost 0 bases, with 9 bases spanning the gap. Germline-derived CDR1 and CDR2 are ENHRY and SYGVKD. The CDR3, as DNA: TGTGCCATCTCCCCAGGTAGCACAGATACGCAGTATTTT. Protein sequence: CAISPGSTDTQYF.

The chain has TRBV28 and TRBJ1-5; 11 bases map to TRBD1. Germline CDR1 MDHEN, CDR2 SYDVKM. V lost 5 bases to trimming and J lost 7 bases; unmatched junction nucleotides: 10. The CDR3 covers 16 residues. The CDR3 protein is CASSPVTGQGVQPQHF. The CDR3 DNA reads as TGTGCCAGCAGTCCAGTCACGGGACAGGGGGTACAGCCCCAGCATTTT. The complete variable domain, with remaining parts taken from reference TRBV28 and TRBJ1-5, reads DVKVTQSSRYLVKRTGEKVFLECVQDMDHENMFWYRQDPGLGLRLIYFSYDVKMKEKGDIPEGYSVSREKKERFSLILESASTNQTSMYLCASSPVTGQGVQPQHFGDGTRLSIL.

The CDR3 DNA follows: TGTGCCAGCCGCGGACAGGGGTGGGACAATGAGCAGTTCTTC. Encoded protein: CASRGQGWDNEQFF. The chain couples TRBV2 to TRBJ2-1, with 9 bases matching TRBD1. The CDR3 consists of 14 residues. Trimming cost V 8 bases and J 5 bases; bases outside gene matches: 7. CDR1 SNHLY and CDR2 FYNNEI come from the germline V gene.

The V gene is TRBV2, the J gene TRBJ1-5, with D unclear. Per the germline V gene, CDR1 is SNHLY and CDR2 is FYNNEI. The CDR3 contains 15 residues. V was shortened by 5 bases and J by 0 bases, with 11 bases between the two germline ends. CDR3 nucleotide sequence: TGTGCCAGCAGTATGGCAGAAAATAGCAATCAGCCCCAGCATTTT. Translated, it gives CASSMAENSNQPQHF. The whole variable domain, remainder taken from reference TRBV2 and TRBJ1-5, is EPEVTQTPSHQVTQMGQEVILRCVPISNHLYFYWYRQILGQKVEFLVSFYNNEISEKSEIFDDQFSVERPDGSNFTLKIRSTKLEDSAMYFCASSMAENSNQPQHFGDGTRLSIL.

The sample holds one count of this clone. The chain is built from TRBV10-3 and TRBJ2-5; D might be TRBD2 (6 bases). There are 16 residues in the CDR3. Trimming removed 0 bases at V and 2 bases at J, with 13 bases between. Germline-derived CDR1 and CDR2 are ENHRY and SYGVKD. CDR3 sequence reads: CAISESSGLAQETQYF. The DNA of the CDR3 is TGTGCCATCAGTGAGTCTAGTGGGCTAGCGCAAGAGACCCAGTACTTC.

This clone showed up just once. V usage is TRBV11-2 and J usage is TRBJ2-2; TRBD2 agrees at 7 bases. The CDR3 has 14 amino acids. CDR1 and CDR2 (germline): SGHAT, FQNNGV. Trimming cost V 3 bases and J 4 bases; bases outside gene matches: 2. This CDR3 is CASSFQRGTGELFF. The CDR3 nucleotides read TGTGCCAGCAGCTTCCAGCGGGGCACCGGGGAGCTGTTTTTT.

The chain links TRBV5-1 to TRBJ2-1; D possibly corresponds to TRBD2 (6 bases). Germline V lookup: CDR1 SGHRS, CDR2 YFSETQ. V lost 5 bases, J lost 5 bases, and 17 bases lay in between. The CDR3 runs to 15 residues. The CDR3 spells CASSSGDDDNNEQFF. Written as DNA, the CDR3 is TGCGCCAGCAGTTCGGGGGACGACGACAACAATGAGCAGTTCTTC.

The V and J genes are TRBV4-2 and TRBJ1-3; D ambiguous. This CDR3 comprises 14 residues. Germline CDR1 and CDR2: LGHNA and YNFKEQ. Trimming stripped 4 bases from V and 5 bases from J, with 12 bases between. The CDR3 DNA reads as TGTGCCAGCAGCCCCCGACTGACCCGAAACACCATATATTTT. This translates into CASSPRLTRNTIYF.

V and J are TRBV9 and TRBJ2-1, with a possible D match to TRBD2 (6 bases). Trimming stripped 4 bases from V and 4 bases from J, with 15 bases between. There are 15 residues in the CDR3. Per the germline V gene, CDR1 is SGDLS and CDR2 is YYNGEE. In DNA, the CDR3 is TGTGCCAGCAGCCCGGTCGGGGGTCCTTACAATGAGCAGTTCTTC. Protein: CASSPVGGPYNEQFF.

The CDR3 protein is CATPGRSGTGELFF. The DNA for the CDR3 is TGTGCCACCCCAGGGCGGTCCGGGACCGGGGAGCTGTTTTTT. The chain links TRBV28 to TRBJ2-2; D may be TRBD1 (5 bases). Trimming took 10 bases from V and 5 from J, leaving 17 bases between them. The CDR3 sequence is 14 residues long. Germline CDR1 reads MDHEN; CDR2 reads SYDVKM.

The chain is built from TRBV6-2 or TRBV6-3 and TRBJ2-1; 11 bases agree with TRBD2. CDR3 length: 15 amino acids. Germline lookup yields CDR1 MNHEY and CDR2 SVGEGT. V lost 4 bases, J lost 9 bases, and 8 bases stayed unmatched. The CDR3 spells CASSFLLAGDSEQFF. Here the CDR3 DNA reads TGTGCCAGCAGTTTCTTACTAGCGGGAGATAGTGAGCAGTTCTTC.

This clone was recorded only once. CDR3 in amino acids: CASSPAGGAETYEQYF. CDR3 DNA: TGCGCCAGCAGCCCCGCCGGGGGGGCGGAAACCTACGAGCAGTACTTC. The V call is TRBV4-1, the J call TRBJ2-7; 8 bases line up with TRBD2. Trimming at V came to 4 bases and at J to 2 bases, leaving 10 bases not matched to a gene. Germline-derived CDR1 and CDR2 are MGHRA and YSYEKL. The CDR3 consists of 16 residues.

In this sample, this clone turned up once. J is TRBJ2-6 and V is TRBV19, with D possibly matching TRBD1 (5 bases). The germline CDR1 and CDR2 sequences are LNHDA and SQIVND (reference sequence). The CDR3 is made up of 17 amino acids. The germline V and J ends were trimmed by 0 bases and 2 bases, with 11 bases remaining between them. The CDR3 region has the DNA TGTGCCAGTAGTATAGACCTCAGGGTTCCTGGGGCCAACGTCCTGACTTTC. Protein: CASSIDLRVPGANVLTF.

In this sample, this clone is medium-sized. The chain employs TRBV2 and TRBJ1-1; D is ambiguous. Germline V gene sequence: CDR1 SNHLY, CDR2 FYNNEI. V was pared by 10 bases and J by 3 bases, with 9 bases between. This CDR3 has 11 amino acids. CDR3 coding DNA: TGTGCCACCTTAATCTACACTGAAGCTTTCTTT. Its protein is CATLIYTEAFF.

The chain uses TRBV24-1 and TRBJ1-2, with D unresolved. The V gene's germline CDR1 is KGHDR and CDR2 SFDVKD. Trimming left V 4 bases short and J 4 bases short, with 12 bases between. This CDR3 region has 14 residues. The CDR3 sequence is CATSDREFGYGYTF. The CDR3 nucleotides read TGTGCCACCAGTGACCGGGAATTCGGCTATGGCTACACCTTC.